A single sample is the source of the 32 T cell receptor beta chains below, sequenced in a study of radiation and T cells in renal cell carcinoma. Sample time point: blood 4 weeks post-SBRT, at nephrectomy. Indicated treatment: 15 Gy SBRT to primary tumor, nephrectomy 4 weeks later. Clones were sequenced by immunoSEQ multiplex PCR, and TCRdb holds only the in-frame ones, with some missing. Counted here are about 34,000 clones, roughly 80% occurring once; the ten biggest clones make up 25% to 40%. The sample was blood, taken from a patient whose treatment included radiotherapy and nephrectomy. The receptors were sampled from a man between 60 and 75 years old with renal cell carcinoma.

This clone was observed once. The chain employs TRBV5-1 and TRBJ1-4; 9 bases are a match to TRBD1. V dropped 4 bases and J dropped 5; count of bases not matched to a gene: 6. The CDR3 length is 15 residues. Germline V CDR1 and CDR2: SGHRS, YFSETQ. The DNA for the CDR3 is TGCGCCAGCAGCCCGGGGGGGACAGGGAATGAAAAACTGTTTTTT. Its protein is CASSPGGTGNEKLFF. The full variable domain, in which reference TRBV5-1 and TRBJ1-4 provide the parts outside the CDR3, is KAGVTQTPRYLIKTRGQQVTLSCSPISGHRSVSWYQQTPGQGLQFLFEYFSETQRNKGNFPGRFSGRQFSNSRSEMNVSTLELGDSALYLCASSPGGTGNEKLFFGSGTQLSVL.

This rearrangement joins TRBV30 to TRBJ1-3; D call uncertain. The CDR3 sequence is 15 residues long. The V end was cut by 2 bases, the J end by 0 bases, with 11 bases between. In germline, CDR1 is GTSNPN, CDR2 SVGIG (reference sequence). The CDR3 DNA is TGTGCCTGGAGTCCAATTGACCTCTCTGGAAACACCATATATTTT. Translated: CAWSPIDLSGNTIYF.

The rearrangement links TRBV10-3 to TRBJ2-1; 8 bases fit TRBD2. Germline CDR1 is ENHRY and CDR2 is SYGVKD. With V trimmed by 4 bases and J by 2 bases, 1 base remained unmatched. The CDR3 covers 14 residues. As DNA, the CDR3 is TGTGCCATCAGTGCTAGCGGGCCCTACAATGAGCAGTTCTTC. Encoded protein: CAISASGPYNEQFF.

This clone was detected a few times. This chain links TRBV5-1 with TRBJ1-2, with TRBD1 matching over 9 bases. J lost 4 bases, V lost 4 bases, and 5 bases had no gene match. The CDR3 has 14 residues. The germline V gene has CDR1 SGHRS and CDR2 YFSETQ. CDR3 in DNA: TGCGCCAGCAGCGCGGGACAGGGTGCCTATGGCTACACCTTC. As protein: CASSAGQGAYGYTF.

This rearrangement joins TRBV2 to TRBJ1-2; weak D call: TRBD1 (5 bases). CDR1 and CDR2 from the germline V gene are SNHLY and FYNNEI. The V gene lost 7 bases and the J gene lost 5 bases, with 14 bases spanning the gap. This CDR3 has 13 residues. CDR3 protein: CASMFGDSYGYTF. The CDR3 nucleotides read TGTGCCAGCATGTTCGGGGACTCTTATGGCTACACCTTC. Drawing the rest from reference TRBV2 and TRBJ1-2, the complete variable domain is EPEVTQTPSHQVTQMGQEVILRCVPISNHLYFYWYRQILGQKVEFLVSFYNNEISEKSEIFDDQFSVERPDGSNFTLKIRSTKLEDSAMYFCASMFGDSYGYTFGSGTRLTVV.

The chain couples TRBV5-6 to TRBJ1-2, with unresolved D. The germline V gene encodes CDR1 SGHDT and CDR2 YYEEEE. This CDR3 is built from 14 residues. V lost 2 bases and J 6 bases, leaving 14 bases between the germline ends. CDR3 coding DNA: TGTGCCAGCAGCTTACAGAATCGGTACGATGGCTACACCTTC. This codes for CASSLQNRYDGYTF. Supplemented by reference TRBV5-6 and TRBJ1-2, the full variable domain reads DAGVTQSPTHLIKTRGQQVTLRCSPKSGHDTVSWYQQALGQGPQFIFQYYEEEERQRGNFPDRFSGHQFPNYSSELNVNALLLGDSALYLCASSLQNRYDGYTFGSGTRLTVV.

The gene calls are TRBV6-1 and TRBJ2-5, with D hard to call. The germline V gene encodes CDR1 MNHNS and CDR2 SASEGT. The CDR3 length is 16 residues. The V end lost 4 bases, the J end lost 7 bases, and 22 bases lay between the germline ends. The CDR3 DNA reads TGTGCCAGCAGTGCCCGAGTGGGATCCGGAGTCGGGACCCAGTACTTC. This codes for CASSARVGSGVGTQYF.

This clone was picked up a small number of times. The chain couples TRBV18 to TRBJ1-1; 7 bases are shared with TRBD1. The trim removed 1 base at V and 4 bases at J, leaving 3 bases unmatched. This CDR3 is built from 14 residues. Germline CDR1 KGHSH, CDR2 LQKENI. DNA of the CDR3: TGTGCCAGCTCACCACGACAGGGAGGCACTGAAGCTTTCTTT. Amino acids: CASSPRQGGTEAFF.

This chain joins TRBV6-1 and TRBJ1-3, with D maybe TRBD1 (6 bases). The V gene's germline CDR1 is MNHNS and CDR2 SASEGT. V lost 8 bases, J lost 6 bases, and 14 bases lay in between. The CDR3 length is 13 residues. CDR3 loop: CASGGGGLNTIYF. In nucleotides, the CDR3 is TGTGCCAGCGGGGGAGGGGGTTTAAACACCATATATTTT.

This clone was detected only a few times. This chain joins TRBV30 and TRBJ1-1, with 11 bases matching TRBD1. This CDR3 spans 14 amino acids. After removal of 2 bases from V and 4 bases from J, the junction contained 3 bases not matched to a gene. Per the germline V gene, CDR1 is GTSNPN and CDR2 is SVGIG (reference sequence). The CDR3 DNA reads TGTGCCTGGAGTTCTGGGACAGGGGGCACTGAAGCTTTCTTT. Translated: CAWSSGTGGTEAFF.

The chain is built from TRBV25-1 and TRBJ2-2, with TRBD2 identical over 13 bases. This CDR3 region has 13 residues. Germline lookup yields CDR1 MGHDK and CDR2 SYGVNS. After removal of 8 bases from V and 6 bases from J, the junction contained 0 bases not matched to a gene. CDR3 sequence (DNA): TGTGCCAGCGGACTAGCGGGAGCCGGGGAGCTGTTTTTT. It yields the protein CASGLAGAGELFF. The variable domain in full, with the rest retrieved from reference TRBV25-1 and TRBJ2-2, is EADIYQTPRYLVIGTGKKITLECSQTMGHDKMYWYQQDPGMELHLIHYSYGVNSTEKGDLSSESTVSRIRTEHFPLTLESARPSHTSQYLCASGLAGAGELFFGEGSRLTVL.

Comment on this clone: Other DNA sequences from this sample encode an identical CDR3 as well. The genes are TRBV5-1 and TRBJ2-5, with D perhaps matching TRBD1 (6 bases). Trimming removed 0 bases from V and 5 bases from J, with 11 bases in between. The CDR3 length is 14 residues. Germline loops: CDR1 SGHRS, CDR2 YFSETQ. CDR3 nucleotides: TGCGCCAGCAGCTTGGACAGGGTCGGTGAGACCCAGTACTTC. This sequence encodes CASSLDRVGETQYF.

The gene calls are TRBV25-1 and TRBJ2-3; possibly TRBD2 for D (6 bases). CDR3 length equals 15 residues. The germline V gene encodes CDR1 MGHDK and CDR2 SYGVNS. Between the trimmed V and J ends, which lost 3 bases and 5 bases, there was a span of 15 bases. As DNA, the CDR3 is TGTGCCAGCAGTGATCCCGGAGGGCCGGGAGATACGCAGTATTTT. As protein: CASSDPGGPGDTQYF.

Worth noting for this clone: Other DNA sequences in this specimen translate into the identical CDR3. V and J are TRBV19 and TRBJ1-1; TRBD1 might be the D (6 bases). The CDR3 runs 13 residues. Germline V gives CDR1 LNHDA, CDR2 SQIVND (reference sequence). V was pared by 4 bases and J by 1 base, with 7 bases between. The CDR3 DNA reads as TGTGCCAGTAGTACACAGGGGAACACTGAAGCTTTCTTT. Encoded protein: CASSTQGNTEAFF.

This clone was seen just once. The chain is built from TRBV18 and TRBJ2-7, with D possibly TRBD1 on 5 matching bases. The germline CDR1 and CDR2 sequences are KGHSH and LQKENI. Trimming shortened V by 6 bases and J by 0 bases, and 9 bases separated the two germline ends. This CDR3 has 13 residues. CDR3 sequence reads: CASSPDSSYEQYF. CDR3 sequence (DNA): TGTGCCAGCTCCCCCGACAGCTCCTACGAGCAGTACTTC.

This clone was seen only a few times. The rearrangement links TRBV19 to TRBJ1-1, with D unresolved. The CDR3 covers 13 residues. Deletions cut 5 bases from V and 1 base from J, with 8 bases between. CDR1 and CDR2 (germline): LNHDA, SQIVND (reference sequence). The CDR3 nucleotides read TGTGCCAGTAGTTTCCAGCCGAACACTGAAGCTTTCTTT. Encoded protein: CASSFQPNTEAFF.

The V and J genes are TRBV7-2 and TRBJ2-7; D is unresolved. The CDR3 covers 10 residues. V was shortened by 8 bases and J by 4 bases, with 6 bases between the two germline ends. The germline V gene encodes CDR1 SGHTA and CDR2 FQGNSA. The CDR3 DNA reads TGTGCCAGCGGAAGATACGAGCAGTACTTC. Amino acid sequence: CASGRYEQYF.

The chain joins TRBV30 to TRBJ1-6; maybe TRBD1 (6 bases). The CDR3 contains 13 residues. V lost 4 bases and J lost 9, with 13 bases in between. CDR1 and CDR2 (germline): GTSNPN, SVGIG (reference sequence). The CDR3 is CAWMRTVSSPLHF. The CDR3 nucleotides read TGTGCCTGGATGAGGACAGTCTCTTCACCCCTCCACTTT. The complete variable domain, with remaining parts taken from reference TRBV30 and TRBJ1-6, reads SQTIHQWPATLVQPVGSPLSLECTVEGTSNPNLYWYRQAAGRGLQLLFYSVGIGQISSEVPQNLSASRPQDRQFILSSKKLLLSDSGFYLCAWMRTVSSPLHFGNGTRLTVT.

The gene calls are TRBV6-6 and TRBJ2-7; 7 bases agree with TRBD2. Germline assignment: CDR1 MNHNY and CDR2 SVGAGI (reference sequence). The trim removed 6 bases at V and 3 bases at J, leaving 11 bases unmatched. The CDR3 has 15 residues. In DNA form, the CDR3 reads TGTGCCAGCAGACCAGTAGCGGGTATGAGCTACGAGCAGTACTTC. As protein: CASRPVAGMSYEQYF.

In this sample, this clone is medium-sized. The chain combines TRBV27 with TRBJ2-7; TRBD2 agrees at 7 bases. The J segment lost 6 bases and the V segment lost 6 bases, leaving 14 bases of the junction unmatched. This CDR3 spans 15 amino acids. Germline loops: CDR1 MNHEY, CDR2 SMNVEV (reference sequence). The CDR3 loop reads CASSFVRRGEVEQYF. The CDR3 DNA reads TGTGCCAGCAGCTTCGTCCGTCGGGGGGAGGTCGAGCAGTACTTC.

This clone showed up just a few times. The chain couples TRBV18 to TRBJ2-7; D possibly corresponds to TRBD1 (7 bases). The V end was cut by 8 bases, the J end by 2 bases, with 13 bases between. CDR3 length equals 13 residues. CDR1 is KGHSH, CDR2 LQKENI, per germline. The CDR3 region is CASGRTGAYEQYF. Here the CDR3 DNA reads TGTGCCAGCGGGAGGACAGGCGCCTACGAGCAGTACTTC.

The J gene is TRBJ2-5, the V gene TRBV5-1; 14 positions agree with TRBD2. Unmatched junction bases numbered 6, after V lost 4 bases and J lost 1 base. The CDR3 is made up of 17 amino acids. Germline loops: CDR1 SGHRS, CDR2 YFSETQ. In nucleotides, the CDR3 is TGCGCCAGCAGCCCCCTGACTAGCGGGAGGGCCCAAGAGACCCAGTACTTC. This encodes CASSPLTSGRAQETQYF.

The chain joins TRBV6-1 to TRBJ1-5; 7 bases match TRBD1. Germline-derived CDR1 and CDR2 are MNHNS and SASEGT. V dropped 5 bases and J dropped 5; count of bases not matched to a gene: 3. The CDR3 is made up of 13 amino acids. CDR3 in amino acids: CASSFTGDQPQHF. CDR3 in DNA: TGTGCCAGCAGTTTTACAGGGGATCAGCCCCAGCATTTT.

The CDR3 here is CASSQGEWVQPGTDTQYF. CDR3 DNA: TGCGCCAGCAGCCAAGGGGAGTGGGTGCAACCGGGCACAGATACGCAGTATTTT. V usage is TRBV4-1 and J usage is TRBJ2-3; the D gene is possibly TRBD2 (5 bases). V lost 1 base and J 1 base, leaving 18 bases between the germline ends. Germline V CDR1 and CDR2: MGHRA, YSYEKL. CDR3 length: 18 residues.

V is TRBV5-6 and J is TRBJ2-7, with D possibly TRBD2 on 5 matching bases. Trimming removed 4 bases at V and 5 bases at J, with 13 bases between. Germline CDR1 is SGHDT and CDR2 is YYEEEE. The CDR3 is 13 amino acids. CDR3 in amino acids: CASSLVGKNEQYF. CDR3 coding DNA: TGTGCCAGCAGCCTAGTCGGGAAGAACGAGCAGTACTTC. The full variable domain, completed using reference TRBV5-6 and TRBJ2-7, is DAGVTQSPTHLIKTRGQQVTLRCSPKSGHDTVSWYQQALGQGPQFIFQYYEEEERQRGNFPDRFSGHQFPNYSSELNVNALLLGDSALYLCASSLVGKNEQYFGPGTRLTVT.

This rearrangement joins TRBV14 to TRBJ2-1; D gene uncertain. Trimming pared 4 bases from V and 9 bases from J, leaving 13 bases between. Per the germline V gene, CDR1 is SGHDN and CDR2 is FVKESK. CDR3 length equals 13 residues. CDR3 sequence (DNA): TGTGCCAGCAGCCCGTTATCGCCGCCTGAGCAGTTCTTC. It translates to CASSPLSPPEQFF.

The DNA for the CDR3 is TGTGCCAGCAGCCGACGCATGGGAGTCGGTAATGAAAAACTGTTTTTT. The encoded protein is CASSRRMGVGNEKLFF. This chain connects TRBV14 to TRBJ1-4, with D uncertain. V gave up 4 bases and J gave up 4 bases, with 16 bases separating them. Per germline, CDR1 SGHDN and CDR2 FVKESK. The CDR3 is 16 residues long.

The chain uses TRBV11-2 and TRBJ2-1; no clear D gene. This CDR3 contains 16 residues. Looked up from germline, CDR1 is SGHAT and CDR2 is FQNNGV. V was trimmed by 0 bases and J by 0 bases, leaving 9 bases between them. CDR3 loop: CASSLDGQSSYNEQFF. Here the CDR3 DNA reads TGTGCCAGCAGCTTAGATGGCCAGAGCTCCTACAATGAGCAGTTCTTC.

This CDR3 is CASSQDILDSPTREQYF. The CDR3 bases are TGCGCCAGCAGCCAAGATATCCTCGACAGCCCTACTCGAGAGCAGTACTTC. The V call is TRBV4-1, the J call TRBJ2-7, with D perhaps TRBD1 (5 bases). Germline loops: CDR1 MGHRA, CDR2 YSYEKL. This CDR3 comprises 17 residues. V gave up 0 bases and J gave up 7 bases, with 22 bases separating them.

This chain joins TRBV19 and TRBJ1-6, with a weak D call TRBD1 (6 bases). CDR1 and CDR2 (germline): LNHDA, SQIVND (reference sequence). The V end was cut by 5 bases, the J end by 9 bases, with 17 bases between. This CDR3 region has 15 residues. The CDR3 coding sequence is TGTGCCAGTAGTTCAGCACTCGGGGGCGGTTCACCCCTCCACTTT. This gives the protein CASSSALGGGSPLHF.

The J gene is TRBJ2-3, the V gene TRBV5-1; the match to TRBD1 covers 7 bases. The germline gives CDR1 SGHRS, CDR2 YFSETQ. CDR3 length: 14 residues. V shed 4 bases and J 2 bases; nucleotides not matched to a gene: 4. In DNA form, the CDR3 reads TGCGCCAGCAGCGTCGGGACAGCCACAGATACGCAGTATTTT. Translated, it gives CASSVGTATDTQYF.

The V gene is TRBV2, the J gene TRBJ2-3, with 7 bases that match TRBD2. The V and J ends lost 6 bases and 8 bases, in that order; junction bases with no gene match: 5. The CDR3 spans 12 residues. Germline CDR1 and CDR2: SNHLY and FYNNEI. CDR3 loop: CASRAGAGTQYF. The CDR3 DNA reads TGTGCCAGCAGGGCGGGAGCGGGTACGCAGTATTTT.